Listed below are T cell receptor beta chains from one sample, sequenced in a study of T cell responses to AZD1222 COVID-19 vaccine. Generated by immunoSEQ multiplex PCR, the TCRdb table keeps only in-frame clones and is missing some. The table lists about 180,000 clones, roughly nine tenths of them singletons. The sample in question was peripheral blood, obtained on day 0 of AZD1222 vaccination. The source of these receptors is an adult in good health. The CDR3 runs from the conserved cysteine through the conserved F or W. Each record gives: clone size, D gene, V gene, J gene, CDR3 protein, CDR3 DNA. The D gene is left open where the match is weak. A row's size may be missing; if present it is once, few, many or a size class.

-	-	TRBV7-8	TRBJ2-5	CASSSQETQYF	TGTGCCAGCAGCTCCCAAGAGACCCAGTACTTC
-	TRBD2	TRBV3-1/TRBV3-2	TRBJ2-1	CASSQGTSGQSSYNEQFF	TGTGCCAGCAGCCAAGGGACTAGCGGCCAGAGCTCCTACAATGAGCAGTTCTTC
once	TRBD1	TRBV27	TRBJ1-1	CASSPDRDNTEAFF	TGTGCCAGCAGTCCCGACAGGGATAACACTGAAGCTTTCTTT
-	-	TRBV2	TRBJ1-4	CASRGDREKLFF	TGTGCCAGCAGGGGAGATAGGGAAAAACTGTTTTTT
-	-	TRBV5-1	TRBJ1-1	CASSLDRNTEAFF	TGCGCCAGCAGCTTAGACAGGAACACTGAAGCTTTCTTT
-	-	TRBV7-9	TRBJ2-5	CASSSAHKSIQETQYF	TGTGCCAGCAGCTCAGCACACAAGAGTATCCAAGAGACCCAGTACTTC
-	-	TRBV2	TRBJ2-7	CASTMWGSPLNYEQYF	TGTGCCAGCACGATGTGGGGTAGCCCACTCAACTACGAGCAGTACTTC
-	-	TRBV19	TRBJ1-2	CATRERSSYTF	TGTGCCACTAGAGAGAGATCCAGCTACACCTTC
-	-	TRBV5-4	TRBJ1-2	CASSLDSNYGYTF	TGTGCCAGCAGCTTGGACAGTAACTATGGCTACACCTTC
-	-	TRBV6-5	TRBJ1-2	CASRSTANYGYTF	TGTGCCAGCAGGTCGACGGCTAACTATGGCTACACCTTC
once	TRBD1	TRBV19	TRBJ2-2	CASSKTGNPGELFF	TGTGCCAGTAGCAAGACAGGGAATCCCGGGGAGCTGTTTTTT
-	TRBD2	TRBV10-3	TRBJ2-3	CAISDERERGDTQYF	TGTGCCATCAGTGACGAGCGGGAGCGGGGAGATACGCAGTATTTT
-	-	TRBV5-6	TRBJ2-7	CASSSAGSHEQYF	TGTGCCAGCAGCTCTGCGGGGTCCCACGAGCAGTACTTC